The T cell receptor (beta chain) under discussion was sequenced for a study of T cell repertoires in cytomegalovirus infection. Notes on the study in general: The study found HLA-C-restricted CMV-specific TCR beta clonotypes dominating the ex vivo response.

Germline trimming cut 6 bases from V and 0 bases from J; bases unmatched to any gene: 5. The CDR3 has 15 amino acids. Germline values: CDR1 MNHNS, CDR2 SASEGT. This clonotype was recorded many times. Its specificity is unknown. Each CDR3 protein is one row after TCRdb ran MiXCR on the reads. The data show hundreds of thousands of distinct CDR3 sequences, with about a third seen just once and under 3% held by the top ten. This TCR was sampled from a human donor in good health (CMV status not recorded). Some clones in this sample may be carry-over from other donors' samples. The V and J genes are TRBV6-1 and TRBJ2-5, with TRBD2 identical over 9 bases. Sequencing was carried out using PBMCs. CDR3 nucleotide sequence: TGTGCCAGCAGCCCGCGGGGGGGGTACCAAGAGACCCAGTACTTC. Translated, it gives CASSPRGGYQETQYF.